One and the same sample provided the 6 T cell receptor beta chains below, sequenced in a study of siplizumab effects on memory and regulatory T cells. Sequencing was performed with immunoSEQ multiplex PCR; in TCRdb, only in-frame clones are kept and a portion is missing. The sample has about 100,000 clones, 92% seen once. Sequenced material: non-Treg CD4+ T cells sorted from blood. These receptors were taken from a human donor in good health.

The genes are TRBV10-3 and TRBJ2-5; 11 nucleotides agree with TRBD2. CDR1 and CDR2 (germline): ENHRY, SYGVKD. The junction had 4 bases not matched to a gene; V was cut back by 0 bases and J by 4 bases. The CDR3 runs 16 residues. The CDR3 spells CAISESNGLAGETQYF. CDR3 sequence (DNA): TGTGCCATCAGTGAGTCTAACGGACTAGCGGGAGAGACCCAGTACTTC.

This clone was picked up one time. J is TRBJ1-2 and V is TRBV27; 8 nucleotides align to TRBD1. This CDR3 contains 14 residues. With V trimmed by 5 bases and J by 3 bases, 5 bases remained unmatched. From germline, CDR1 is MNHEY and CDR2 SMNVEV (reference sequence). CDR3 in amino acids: CASSADRGHYGYTF. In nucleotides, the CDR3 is TGTGCCAGCAGTGCAGACAGGGGTCACTATGGCTACACCTTC.

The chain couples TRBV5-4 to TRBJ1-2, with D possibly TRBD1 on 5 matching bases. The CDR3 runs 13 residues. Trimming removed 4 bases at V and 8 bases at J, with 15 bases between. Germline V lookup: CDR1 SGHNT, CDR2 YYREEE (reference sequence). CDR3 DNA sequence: TGTGCCAGCAGCCCGACGGGGGAGAAAGGCTACACCTTC. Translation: CASSPTGEKGYTF.

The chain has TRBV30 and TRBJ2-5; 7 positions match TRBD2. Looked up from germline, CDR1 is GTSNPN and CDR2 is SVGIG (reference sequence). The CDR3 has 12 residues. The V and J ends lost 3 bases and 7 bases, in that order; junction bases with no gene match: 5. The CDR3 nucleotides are TGTGCCTGGAGCGCGGGAGAGGGGACCCAGTACTTC. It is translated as CAWSAGEGTQYF.

CDR3 in amino acids: CASSPQGELGYTF. The DNA for the CDR3 is TGTGCCAGTAGTCCCCAGGGAGAGTTGGGCTACACCTTC. The genes are TRBV19 and TRBJ1-2, with a tentative D call TRBD1 (5 bases). The length of the CDR3 is 13 residues. CDR1 and CDR2 (germline): LNHDA, SQIVND (reference sequence). V was trimmed by 5 bases and J by 8 bases, leaving 15 bases between them.

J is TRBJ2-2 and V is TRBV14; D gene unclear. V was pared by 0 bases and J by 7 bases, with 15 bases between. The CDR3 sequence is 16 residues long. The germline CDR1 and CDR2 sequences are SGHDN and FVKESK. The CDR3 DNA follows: TGTGCCAGCAGCCAAGAGTTGCCGTTGAATGGCGGGGAGCTGTTTTTT. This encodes CASSQELPLNGGELFF. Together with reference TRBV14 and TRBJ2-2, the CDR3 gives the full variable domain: EAGVTQFPSHSVIEKGQTVTLRCDPISGHDNLYWYRRVMGKEIKFLLHFVKESKQDESGMPNNRFLAERTGGTYSTLKVQPAELEDSGVYFCASSQELPLNGGELFFGEGSRLTVL.